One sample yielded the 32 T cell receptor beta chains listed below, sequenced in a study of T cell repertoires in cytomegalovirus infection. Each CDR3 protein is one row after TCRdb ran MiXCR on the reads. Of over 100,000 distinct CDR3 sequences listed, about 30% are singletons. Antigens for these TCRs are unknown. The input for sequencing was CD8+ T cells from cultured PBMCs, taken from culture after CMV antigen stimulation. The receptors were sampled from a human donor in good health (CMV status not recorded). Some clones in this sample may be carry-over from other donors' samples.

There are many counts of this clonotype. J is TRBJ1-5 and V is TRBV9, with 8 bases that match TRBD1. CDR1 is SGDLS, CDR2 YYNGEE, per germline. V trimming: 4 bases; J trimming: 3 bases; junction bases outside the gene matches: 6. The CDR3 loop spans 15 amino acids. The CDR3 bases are TGTGCCAGCAGCCCGACAGGGGACCCCAATCAGCCCCAGCATTTT. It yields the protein CASSPTGDPNQPQHF.

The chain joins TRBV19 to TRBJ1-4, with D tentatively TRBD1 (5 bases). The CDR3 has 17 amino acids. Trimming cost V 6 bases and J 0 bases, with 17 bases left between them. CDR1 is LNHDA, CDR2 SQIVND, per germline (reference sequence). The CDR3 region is CASRPQGPSATNEKLFF. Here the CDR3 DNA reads TGTGCCAGTAGACCTCAGGGACCATCTGCAACTAATGAAAAACTGTTTTTT.

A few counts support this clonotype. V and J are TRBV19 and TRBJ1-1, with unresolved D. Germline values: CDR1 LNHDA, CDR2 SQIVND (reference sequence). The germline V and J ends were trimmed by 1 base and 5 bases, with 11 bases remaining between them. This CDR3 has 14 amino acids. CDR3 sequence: CASSIVAAGTEAFF. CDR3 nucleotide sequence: TGTGCCAGTAGTATAGTCGCTGCGGGGACTGAAGCTTTCTTT.

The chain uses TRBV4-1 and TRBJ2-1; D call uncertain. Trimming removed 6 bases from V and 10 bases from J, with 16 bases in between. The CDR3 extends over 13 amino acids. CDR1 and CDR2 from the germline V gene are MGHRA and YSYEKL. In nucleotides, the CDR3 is TGCGCCAGCAGACCTATCAATAGTGGGGAGCAGTTCTTC. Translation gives CASRPINSGEQFF.

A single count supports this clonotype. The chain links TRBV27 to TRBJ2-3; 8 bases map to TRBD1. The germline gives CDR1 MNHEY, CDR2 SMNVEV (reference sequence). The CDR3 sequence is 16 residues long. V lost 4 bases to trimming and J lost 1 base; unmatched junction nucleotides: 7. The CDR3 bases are TGTGCCAGCAGTTCACGACAGGGGTACCGCACAGATACGCAGTATTTT. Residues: CASSSRQGYRTDTQYF.

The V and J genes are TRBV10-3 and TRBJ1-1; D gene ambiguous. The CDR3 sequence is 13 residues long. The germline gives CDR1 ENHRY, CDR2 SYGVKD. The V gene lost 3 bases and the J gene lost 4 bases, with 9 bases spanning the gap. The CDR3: CAISETRGTEAFF. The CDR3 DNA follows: TGTGCCATCAGTGAAACACGAGGCACTGAAGCTTTCTTT.

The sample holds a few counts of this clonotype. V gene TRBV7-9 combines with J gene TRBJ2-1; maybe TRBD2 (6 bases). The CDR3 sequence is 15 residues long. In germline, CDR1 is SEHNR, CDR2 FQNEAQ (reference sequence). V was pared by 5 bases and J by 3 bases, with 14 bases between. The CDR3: CASSPAGTNYNEQFF. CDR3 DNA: TGTGCCAGCAGCCCTGCGGGGACCAACTACAATGAGCAGTTCTTC.

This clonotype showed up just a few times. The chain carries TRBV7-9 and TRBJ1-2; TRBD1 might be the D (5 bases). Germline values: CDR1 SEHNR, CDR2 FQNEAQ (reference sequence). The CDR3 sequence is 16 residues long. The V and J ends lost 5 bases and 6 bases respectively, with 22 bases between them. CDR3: CASSAGPRDFLHGYTF. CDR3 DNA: TGTGCCAGCAGCGCTGGGCCCAGGGACTTCCTCCATGGCTACACCTTC.

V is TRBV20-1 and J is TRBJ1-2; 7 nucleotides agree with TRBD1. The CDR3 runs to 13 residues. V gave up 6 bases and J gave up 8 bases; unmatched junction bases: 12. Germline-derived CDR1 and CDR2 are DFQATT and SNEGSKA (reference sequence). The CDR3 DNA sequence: TGCAGTGCCCAGGGACAGTACCTCCGGGGCTACACCTTC. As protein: CSAQGQYLRGYTF.

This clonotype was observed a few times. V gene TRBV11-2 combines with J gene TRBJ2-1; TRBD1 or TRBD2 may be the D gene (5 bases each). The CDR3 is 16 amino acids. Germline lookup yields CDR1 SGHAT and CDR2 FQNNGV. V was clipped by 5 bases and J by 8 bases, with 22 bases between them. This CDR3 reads CASSPVPTGAGYEQFF. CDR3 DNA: TGTGCCAGCAGCCCCGTCCCTACCGGGGCCGGGTATGAGCAGTTCTTC.

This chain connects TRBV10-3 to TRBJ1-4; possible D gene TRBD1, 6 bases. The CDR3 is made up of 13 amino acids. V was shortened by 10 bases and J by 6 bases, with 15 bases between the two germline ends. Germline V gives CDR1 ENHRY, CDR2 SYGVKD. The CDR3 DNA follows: TGTGCCACCTCATCTCCAGGGGATGAAAAACTGTTTTTT. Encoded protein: CATSSPGDEKLFF.

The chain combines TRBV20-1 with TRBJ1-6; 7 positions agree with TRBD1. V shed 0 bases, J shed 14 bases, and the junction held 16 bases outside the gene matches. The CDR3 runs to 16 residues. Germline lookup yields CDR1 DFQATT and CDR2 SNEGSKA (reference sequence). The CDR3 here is CSARERAGRQGLALHF. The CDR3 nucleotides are TGCAGTGCTAGAGAAAGGGCAGGGCGACAGGGTTTGGCCCTCCACTTT.

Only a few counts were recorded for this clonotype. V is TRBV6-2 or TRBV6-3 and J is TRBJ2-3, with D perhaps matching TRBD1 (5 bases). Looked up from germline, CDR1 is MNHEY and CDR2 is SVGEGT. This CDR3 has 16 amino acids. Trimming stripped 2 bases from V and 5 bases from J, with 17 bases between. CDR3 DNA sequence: TGTGCCAGCAGTTACGAAAAAAGCAGGGTTGTAGATACGCAGTATTTT. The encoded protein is CASSYEKSRVVDTQYF.

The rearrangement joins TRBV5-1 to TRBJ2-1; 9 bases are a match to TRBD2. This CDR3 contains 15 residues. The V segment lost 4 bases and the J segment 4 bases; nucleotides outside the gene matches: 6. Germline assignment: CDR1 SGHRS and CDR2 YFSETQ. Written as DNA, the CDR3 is TGCGCCAGCAGCCCCTTAGCGGGGGAATACAATGAGCAGTTCTTC. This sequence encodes CASSPLAGEYNEQFF.

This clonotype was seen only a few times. The CDR3 reads CASSLEGRGGNQPQHF. Written as DNA, the CDR3 is TGTGCCAGCAGCTTAGAGGGCCGAGGGGGCAATCAGCCCCAGCATTTT. The chain recombines TRBV7-9 with TRBJ1-5, with a possible D match to TRBD1 (5 bases). This CDR3 region has 16 residues. Trimming pared 1 base from V and 2 bases from J, leaving 12 bases between. The germline V gene has CDR1 SEHNR and CDR2 FQNEAQ (reference sequence).

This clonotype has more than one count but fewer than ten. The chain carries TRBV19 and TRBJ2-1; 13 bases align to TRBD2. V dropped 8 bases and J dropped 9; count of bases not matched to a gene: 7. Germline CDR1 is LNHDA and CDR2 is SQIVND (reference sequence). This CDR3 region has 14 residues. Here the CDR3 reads CASSRTSGGGEQFF. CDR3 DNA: TGTGCCAGTTCTCGGACTAGCGGGGGTGGTGAGCAGTTCTTC.

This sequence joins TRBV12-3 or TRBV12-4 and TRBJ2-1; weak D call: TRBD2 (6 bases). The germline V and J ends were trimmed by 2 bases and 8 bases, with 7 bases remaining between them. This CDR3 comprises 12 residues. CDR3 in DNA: TGTGCCAGCAGTTTACTAGCGTATGAGCAGTTCTTC. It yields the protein CASSLLAYEQFF.

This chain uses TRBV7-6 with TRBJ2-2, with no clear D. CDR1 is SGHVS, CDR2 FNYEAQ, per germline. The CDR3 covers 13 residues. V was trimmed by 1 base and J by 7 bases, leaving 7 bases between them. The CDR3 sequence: CASSLVIGGELFF. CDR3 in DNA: TGTGCCAGCAGCTTAGTCATAGGCGGGGAGCTGTTTTTT.

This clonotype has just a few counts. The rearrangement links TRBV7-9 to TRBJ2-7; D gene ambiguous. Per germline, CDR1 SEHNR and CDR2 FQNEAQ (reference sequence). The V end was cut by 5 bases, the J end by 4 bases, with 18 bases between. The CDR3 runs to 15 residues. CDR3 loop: CASSPGLLADYEQYF. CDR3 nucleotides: TGTGCCAGCAGCCCCGGATTGCTCGCCGATTACGAGCAGTACTTC.

CDR3 in amino acids: CASSVDPQGLEAFF. Here the CDR3 DNA reads TGCGCCAGCAGCGTCGACCCTCAGGGACTTGAAGCTTTCTTT. V is TRBV5-1 and J is TRBJ1-1, with D tentatively TRBD1 (5 bases). CDR1 SGHRS and CDR2 YFSETQ come from the germline V gene. V lost 4 bases and J 7 bases, leaving 17 bases between the germline ends. CDR3 size: 14 residues.

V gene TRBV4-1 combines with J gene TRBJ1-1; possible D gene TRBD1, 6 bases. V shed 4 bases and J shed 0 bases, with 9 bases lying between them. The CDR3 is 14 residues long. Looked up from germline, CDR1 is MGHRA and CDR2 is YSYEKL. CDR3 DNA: TGCGCCAGCAGCCCGGGGGCCATGAACACTGAAGCTTTCTTT. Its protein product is CASSPGAMNTEAFF.

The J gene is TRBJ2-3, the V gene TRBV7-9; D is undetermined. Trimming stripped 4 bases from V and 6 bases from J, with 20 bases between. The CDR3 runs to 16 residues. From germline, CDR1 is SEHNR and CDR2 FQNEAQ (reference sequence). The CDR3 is CASSSLGLFLPDTQYF. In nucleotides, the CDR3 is TGTGCCAGCAGCTCTTTAGGGCTCTTTCTTCCGGATACGCAGTATTTT.

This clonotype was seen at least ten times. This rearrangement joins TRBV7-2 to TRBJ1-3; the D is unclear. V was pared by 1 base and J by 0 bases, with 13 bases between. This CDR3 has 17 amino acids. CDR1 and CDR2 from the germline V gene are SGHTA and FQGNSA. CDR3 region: CASSLVSESFSGNTIYF. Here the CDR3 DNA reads TGTGCCAGCAGCTTAGTGTCTGAAAGTTTCTCTGGAAACACCATATATTTT.

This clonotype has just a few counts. CDR3 sequence (DNA): TGTGCCAGCAGTGAAGTGGGACTAGCGGTACGGTACGAGCAGTACTTC. Translation gives CASSEVGLAVRYEQYF. The gene calls are TRBV25-1 and TRBJ2-7; 11 positions agree with TRBD2. This CDR3 has 16 amino acids. Per the germline V gene, CDR1 is MGHDK and CDR2 is SYGVNS. V lost 2 bases to trimming and J lost 4 bases; unmatched junction nucleotides: 7.

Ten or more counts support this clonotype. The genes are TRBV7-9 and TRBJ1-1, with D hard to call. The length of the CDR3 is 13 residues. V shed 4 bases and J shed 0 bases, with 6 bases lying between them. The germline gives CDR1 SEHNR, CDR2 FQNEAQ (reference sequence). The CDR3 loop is CASSSTMNTEAFF. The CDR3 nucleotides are TGTGCCAGCAGCTCCACTATGAACACTGAAGCTTTCTTT.

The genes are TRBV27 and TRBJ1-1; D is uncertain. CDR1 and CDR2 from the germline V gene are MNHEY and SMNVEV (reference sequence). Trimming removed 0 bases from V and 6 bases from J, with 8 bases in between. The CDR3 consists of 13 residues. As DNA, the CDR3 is TGTGCCAGCAGTTTATCTGGGCACGCTGAAGCTTTCTTT. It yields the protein CASSLSGHAEAFF.

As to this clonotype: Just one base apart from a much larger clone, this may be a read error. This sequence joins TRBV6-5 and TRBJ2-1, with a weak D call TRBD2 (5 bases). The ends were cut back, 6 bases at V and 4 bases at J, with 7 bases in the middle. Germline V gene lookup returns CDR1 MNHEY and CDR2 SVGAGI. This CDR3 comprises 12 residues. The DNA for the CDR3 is TGTGCCAGCAGCCGGGAATACAATGAGCAGTTCTTC. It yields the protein CASSREYNEQFF.

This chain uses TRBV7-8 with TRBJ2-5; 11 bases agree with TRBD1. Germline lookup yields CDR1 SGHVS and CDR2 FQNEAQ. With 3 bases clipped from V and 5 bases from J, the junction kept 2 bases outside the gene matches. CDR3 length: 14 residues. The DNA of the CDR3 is TGTGCCAGCAGCTTCGGGACAGGGGGTGAGACCCAGTACTTC. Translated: CASSFGTGGETQYF.

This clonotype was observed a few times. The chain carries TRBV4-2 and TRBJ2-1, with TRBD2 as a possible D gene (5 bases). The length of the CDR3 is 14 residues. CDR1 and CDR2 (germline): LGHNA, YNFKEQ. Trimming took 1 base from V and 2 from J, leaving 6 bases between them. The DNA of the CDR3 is TGTGCCAGCAGCCAAGGTAGCGCCTACAATGAGCAGTTCTTC. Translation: CASSQGSAYNEQFF.

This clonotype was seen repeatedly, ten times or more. Written as DNA, the CDR3 is TGTGCCAGCAGCTTAGTCGGTCACAGCTCCTACAATGAGCAGTTCTTC. Amino acid sequence: CASSLVGHSSYNEQFF. The chain links TRBV7-9 to TRBJ2-1; unclear D gene. The length of the CDR3 is 16 residues. Trimming removed 1 base at V and 0 bases at J, with 10 bases between. Germline V CDR1 and CDR2: SEHNR, FQNEAQ (reference sequence).

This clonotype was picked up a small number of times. CDR3 amino acids: CASRNPGQSYEQYF. CDR3 nucleotides: TGTGCCAGCAGGAATCCGGGACAGTCCTACGAGCAGTACTTC. The chain has TRBV6-6 and TRBJ2-7; 7 nucleotides align to TRBD1. The germline gives CDR1 MNHNY, CDR2 SVGAGI (reference sequence). The CDR3 runs to 14 residues. Trimming removed 6 bases from V and 1 base from J; junction bases left unmatched: 6.

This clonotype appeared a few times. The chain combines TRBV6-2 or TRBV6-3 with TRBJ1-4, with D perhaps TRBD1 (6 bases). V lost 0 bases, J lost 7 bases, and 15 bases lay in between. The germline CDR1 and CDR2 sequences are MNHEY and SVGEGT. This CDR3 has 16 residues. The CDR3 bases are TGTGCCAGCAGTTACTCTTCGGGGGGCTTCGGTGAAAAACTGTTTTTT. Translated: CASSYSSGGFGEKLFF.